The rows below give T cell receptor beta chains drawn from one sample of a study of identical twins. TCRdb ran MiXCR on the 5' RACE reads and lists one entry per CDR3 protein. The sample has about 660,000 distinct CDR3 sequences, 8.6% seen once. The sample was also linked to a second study, of yellow fever vaccine responses in identical twins.

Sequences were obtained from PBMCs. All receptors come from a woman under 30 in good health. Each CDR3 is given with its conserved first and last residue. D genes are given only for firm matches. Clone size is shown for a subset of rows, as once, few, many or a class of expanded clone.

J: TRBJ2-5
V: TRBV5-1
size: .
D: TRBD1
CDR3: CASSSTGGYQETQYF
DNA: TGCGCCAGCAGCTCGACAGGGGGTTACCAAGAGACCCAGTACTTC

J: TRBJ2-3
V: TRBV13
size: .
D: .
CDR3: CASSFRLISGNSDTQYF
DNA: TGTGCCAGCAGCTTTCGATTAATTTCCGGGAATTCGGATACGCAGTATTTT

J: TRBJ1-6
V: TRBV6-1
size: .
D: .
CDR3: CASSETVEGPINSPLHF
DNA: TGTGCCAGCAGTGAAACGGTGGAAGGGCCAATTAATTCACCCCTCCACTTT

J: TRBJ2-7
V: TRBV12-3/TRBV12-4
size: .
D: .
CDR3: CASSFLFDEQYF
DNA: TGTGCCAGCAGTTTCCTGTTCGACGAGCAGTACTTC

J: TRBJ1-5
V: TRBV6-1
size: .
D: .
CDR3: CASRVERVSNQPQHF
DNA: TGTGCTAGCAGGGTGGAAAGGGTGAGCAATCAGCCCCAGCATTTT

J: TRBJ2-5
V: TRBV7-9
size: many
D: .
CDR3: CASRVVRVQETQYF
DNA: TGTGCCAGCAGAGTGGTGAGAGTTCAAGAGACCCAGTACTTC

J: TRBJ2-1
V: TRBV6-5
size: few
D: TRBD2
CDR3: CASSYTVAGASHEQFF
DNA: TGTGCCAGCAGTTACACGGTGGCGGGAGCCTCCCATGAGCAGTTCTTC

J: TRBJ2-7
V: TRBV10-3
size: few
D: .
CDR3: CAIQDRRVGSLEQYF
DNA: TGTGCCATCCAAGACCGTCGTGTCGGGAGTCTCGAGCAGTACTTC

J: TRBJ1-2
V: TRBV20-1
size: few
D: .
CDR3: CSERGNNYGYTF
DNA: TGCAGTGAACGGGGAAATAACTATGGCTACACCTTC

J: TRBJ1-2
V: TRBV12-3/TRBV12-4
size: .
D: .
CDR3: CASGPSRGDYGYTF
DNA: TGTGCCAGCGGCCCTAGTCGGGGAGACTATGGCTACACCTTC

J: TRBJ2-3
V: TRBV11-2
size: .
D: TRBD2
CDR3: CASSSRASGYLDTQYF
DNA: TGTGCCAGCAGCTCCAGGGCTAGCGGATACTTAGATACGCAGTATTTT

J: TRBJ1-2
V: TRBV9
size: .
D: .
CDR3: CASSVASGRGSYGYTF
DNA: TGTGCCAGCAGCGTAGCTTCGGGCAGGGGATCCTATGGCTACACCTTC

J: TRBJ2-7
V: TRBV6-5
size: .
D: .
CDR3: CASSPSGILHEQYF
DNA: TGTGCCAGCAGTCCCTCGGGGATCCTCCACGAGCAGTACTTC

J: TRBJ1-2
V: TRBV7-9
size: few
D: TRBD1
CDR3: CASSPGQGEGGYTF
DNA: TGTGCCAGCAGCCCAGGACAGGGTGAAGGGGGCTACACCTTC

J: TRBJ2-7
V: TRBV27
size: .
D: TRBD2
CDR3: CASTSLAGYEQYF
DNA: TGTGCCAGCACCTCACTAGCGGGCTACGAGCAGTACTTC

J: TRBJ2-7
V: TRBV7-2
size: few
D: .
CDR3: CASSLVGGTGMPYEQYF
DNA: TGTGCCAGCAGCTTAGTGGGAGGGACAGGCATGCCCTACGAGCAGTACTTC

J: TRBJ2-1
V: TRBV25-1
size: many
D: .
CDR3: CASSGSVGPYNEQFF
DNA: TGTGCCAGCAGTGGGAGCGTAGGTCCCTACAATGAGCAGTTCTTC

J: TRBJ2-2
V: TRBV12-3/TRBV12-4
size: many
D: .
CDR3: CASSYTVGELFF
DNA: TGTGCCAGCAGCTATACGGTGGGGGAGCTGTTTTTT

J: TRBJ2-2
V: TRBV29-1
size: many
D: TRBD2
CDR3: CSTLGAGIGELFF
DNA: TGCAGCACCCTGGGAGCGGGAATCGGGGAGCTGTTTTTT

J: TRBJ2-3
V: TRBV29-1
size: few
D: TRBD1
CDR3: CSVVPTGQGFFTDTQYF
DNA: TGCAGCGTTGTTCCAACGGGACAGGGGTTTTTCACAGATACGCAGTATTTT

J: TRBJ2-7
V: TRBV4-3
size: few
D: TRBD2
CDR3: CASSQERGGRADEQYF
DNA: TGCGCCAGCAGCCAAGAACGGGGCGGGAGGGCCGACGAGCAGTACTTC

J: TRBJ2-7
V: TRBV20-1
size: .
D: TRBD1
CDR3: CSARDKGQGTFHEQYF
DNA: TGCAGTGCTAGAGATAAGGGACAGGGGACTTTCCACGAGCAGTACTTC

J: TRBJ2-1
V: TRBV20-1
size: few
D: TRBD2
CDR3: CSARDSGATGRWGEQFF
DNA: TGCAGTGCTAGAGATAGCGGGGCGACAGGAAGGTGGGGTGAGCAGTTCTTC

J: TRBJ2-1
V: TRBV7-3
size: .
D: .
CDR3: CASSLQGSYNNEQFF
DNA: TGTGCCAGCAGCTTACAGGGAAGTTACAACAATGAGCAGTTCTTC

J: TRBJ2-7
V: TRBV29-1
size: .
D: TRBD2
CDR3: CSVEGGLAGIEKQYF
DNA: TGCAGCGTTGAAGGCGGCCTAGCGGGGATAGAGAAGCAGTACTTC

J: TRBJ2-1
V: TRBV21-1
size: .
D: .
CDR3: CASSKEGIGLLGRGGSNEQFF
DNA: TGTGCCAGCAGCAAAGAGGGAATCGGGTTATTGGGGCGGGGGGGCTCGAATGAGCAGTTCTTC

J: TRBJ2-7
V: TRBV14
size: many
D: .
CDR3: CASSQGPIYEQYF
DNA: TGTGCCAGCAGCCAAGGACCCATCTACGAGCAGTACTTC

J: TRBJ2-6
V: TRBV18
size: .
D: .
CDR3: CASSPNQGRAGANVLTF
DNA: TGTGCCAGCTCACCTAACCAGGGTAGGGCTGGGGCCAACGTCCTGACTTTC

J: TRBJ2-3
V: TRBV5-1
size: many
D: .
CDR3: CASRPDESDTQYF
DNA: TGCGCCAGCAGGCCGGACGAGTCGGATACGCAGTATTTT

J: TRBJ2-7
V: TRBV6-1
size: many
D: .
CDR3: CASSEFSQITGYYEQYF
DNA: TGTGCCAGCAGTGAATTCTCACAGATCACTGGTTACTACGAGCAGTACTTC

J: TRBJ2-3
V: TRBV5-1
size: many
D: .
CDR3: CASSFGLQVPDTQYF
DNA: TGCGCCAGCAGCTTTGGACTACAAGTCCCAGATACGCAGTATTTT

J: TRBJ2-7
V: TRBV3-1
size: few
D: .
CDR3: CASDPGPPGGEQYF
DNA: TGTGCCAGCGACCCCGGCCCCCCAGGGGGGGAGCAGTACTTC

J: TRBJ2-1
V: TRBV21-1
size: .
D: .
CDR3: CASNQLVDRSYNEQFF
DNA: TGTGCCAGCAACCAGTTAGTAGATCGCTCCTACAATGAGCAGTTCTTC